These T cell receptor beta chains were read from a single sample in a study of molecular identifiers for immune sequencing clone quantification. MiXCR, run by TCRdb on the PCR reads, gives a single entry per CDR3 protein. Of some 320,000 distinct CDR3 sequences in the sample, around a fifth were seen once. Sequences were obtained from naive CD8+ T cells from blood, with Jurkat cell RNA spiked in. All receptors derive from a human donor in good health. Some libraries in this study had Jurkat cell RNA spiked in. Both conserved end residues are part of each CDR3. D genes are given only for firm matches. Clone size, where shown, is once, few, many, or a class for clones that have expanded.

J,size,length,V,D,CDR3,DNA
TRBJ2-3,many,14,TRBV20-1,.,CSATYSMFTDTQYF,TGCAGTGCTACTTATTCGATGTTCACAGATACGCAGTATTTT
TRBJ2-3,.,15,TRBV6-5,.,CASSRGLPSTDTQYF,TGTGCCAGCAGTCGTGGACTCCCTAGCACAGATACGCAGTATTTT
TRBJ2-7,many,15,TRBV7-6,TRBD1,CASSLAPGTGSEQYF,TGTGCCAGCAGCTTAGCGCCCGGGACAGGGTCGGAGCAGTACTTC
TRBJ2-3,.,15,TRBV11-2,.,CASSLGFLGPDTQYF,TGTGCCAGCAGCTTAGGTTTCTTGGGGCCAGATACGCAGTATTTT
TRBJ1-2,many,15,TRBV12-3/TRBV12-4,TRBD1,CASSLLGQVGYGYTF,TGTGCCAGCAGTTTACTTGGACAGGTTGGCTATGGCTACACCTTC
TRBJ2-2,many,16,TRBV24-1,.,CATSDTDILNTGELFF,TGTGCCACCAGTGACACAGACATCCTGAACACCGGGGAGCTGTTTTTT
TRBJ2-5,many,13,TRBV28,.,CASSLYQQETQYF,TGTGCCAGCAGTTTATACCAGCAAGAGACCCAGTACTTC
TRBJ1-4,.,14,TRBV27,.,CASSPRGVEEKLFF,TGTGCCAGCAGTCCCCGCGGGGTGGAGGAAAAACTGTTTTTT
TRBJ2-5,.,15,TRBV18,.,CASSPPRRGLETQYF,TGTGCCAGCTCACCACCGAGGAGGGGGCTTGAGACCCAGTACTTC
TRBJ2-3,many,15,TRBV4-1,.,CASSPFGGVGDTQYF,TGCGCCAGCAGCCCGTTTGGGGGCGTGGGAGATACGCAGTATTTT
TRBJ2-4,many,18,TRBV29-1,TRBD2,CSVVGLAGGLGAKNIQYF,TGCAGCGTCGTCGGTCTAGCGGGGGGGCTTGGGGCCAAAAACATTCAGTACTTC
TRBJ2-3,many,15,TRBV7-9,.,CASSGKGTPQDTQYF,TGTGCCAGCAGCGGCAAAGGGACTCCCCAAGATACGCAGTATTTT
TRBJ2-7,many,14,TRBV29-1,.,CSVEEQNNQYEQYF,TGCAGCGTTGAGGAGCAGAATAACCAGTACGAGCAGTACTTC
TRBJ2-7,many,13,TRBV6-6,TRBD1,CASSPGQGNEQYF,TGTGCCAGCAGCCCGGGACAGGGGAACGAGCAGTACTTC
TRBJ2-2,many,14,TRBV6-5,.,CASSYIGGAGELFF,TGTGCCAGCAGTTACATCGGAGGAGCCGGGGAGCTGTTTTTT
TRBJ2-5,many,14,TRBV5-4,.,CASSPAGREETQYF,TGTGCCAGCAGCCCCGCGGGCAGGGAGGAGACCCAGTACTTC
TRBJ1-1,many,13,TRBV19,.,CASSRTMNTEAFF,TGTGCCAGTAGTAGAACAATGAACACTGAAGCTTTCTTT
TRBJ2-2,many,14,TRBV4-1,.,CASSQFTDTGELFF,TGCGCCAGCAGCCAATTTACGGATACCGGGGAGCTGTTTTTT
TRBJ2-7,many,13,TRBV5-1,.,CASSLQASYEQYF,TGCGCCAGCAGCTTACAGGCGTCCTACGAGCAGTACTTC
TRBJ1-1,.,14,TRBV5-6,.,CASNFWSSYTEAFF,TGTGCCAGCAACTTTTGGAGTTCGTATACTGAAGCTTTCTTT
TRBJ2-5,many,19,TRBV7-8,.,CASSLAGRGLPRGQETQYF,TGTGCCAGCAGCTTAGCTGGGAGGGGCCTCCCAAGGGGGCAAGAGACCCAGTACTTC
TRBJ1-1,.,18,TRBV7-9,.,CASSLEGSSFWTNTEAFF,TGTGCCAGCAGCTTAGAAGGCAGTTCTTTCTGGACGAACACTGAAGCTTTCTTT
TRBJ2-7,many,15,TRBV7-8,.,CASSLAGGQIYEQYF,TGTGCCAGCAGCTTAGCGGGGGGACAGATCTACGAGCAGTACTTC
TRBJ1-1,many,15,TRBV19,.,CASTLGTRATTEAFF,TGTGCCAGTACCCTCGGGACCAGGGCGACCACTGAAGCTTTCTTT
TRBJ1-1,many,11,TRBV5-6,.,CASRGGPEAFF,TGTGCCAGCAGGGGGGGGCCTGAAGCTTTCTTT
TRBJ2-2,many,14,TRBV4-2,.,CASSQGLLTGELFF,TGTGCCAGCAGCCAAGGGTTACTTACCGGGGAGCTGTTTTTT
TRBJ2-7,many,14,TRBV7-2,.,CASSLGSSLYEQYF,TGTGCCAGCAGCTTAGGGAGCTCCCTCTACGAGCAGTACTTC
TRBJ1-1,many,11,TRBV30,.,CAAGAGGEAFF,TGTGCTGCAGGCGCGGGGGGTGAAGCTTTCTTT
TRBJ2-2,.,13,TRBV24-1,.,CATSDLGTGELFF,TGTGCCACCAGTGATCTAGGCACCGGGGAGCTGTTTTTT
TRBJ2-2,many,14,TRBV7-8,.,CASNLLGGSRELFF,TGTGCCAGCAACCTACTAGGTGGATCCCGGGAGCTGTTTTTT
TRBJ2-7,.,14,TRBV6-5,TRBD2,CASSPWTSGSEQYF,TGTGCCAGCAGCCCCTGGACTAGCGGGTCCGAGCAGTACTTC
TRBJ2-5,many,10,TRBV19,.,CASGGETQYF,TGTGCCAGCGGGGGAGAGACCCAGTACTTC
TRBJ1-3,many,14,TRBV12-3/TRBV12-4,.,CASSRTSSGNTIYF,TGTGCCAGCAGCCGGACAAGCTCTGGAAACACCATATATTTT
TRBJ1-1,many,11,TRBV29-1,.,CSVLEGTEAFF,TGCAGCGTTTTGGAGGGGACTGAAGCTTTCTTT
TRBJ1-5,many,16,TRBV28,.,CASSLHPGDSNQPQHF,TGTGCCAGCAGTTTACATCCAGGGGATAGCAATCAGCCCCAGCATTTT
TRBJ2-7,.,14,TRBV5-5,.,CASSLYVAGHEQYF,TGTGCCAGCAGCCTTTACGTGGCAGGCCACGAGCAGTACTTC
TRBJ1-4,many,13,TRBV9,.,CASSPDSFEKLFF,TGTGCCAGCAGCCCCGACAGTTTTGAAAAACTGTTTTTT
TRBJ2-2,many,11,TRBV19,.,CASSIPGELFF,TGTGCCAGTAGTATACCCGGGGAGCTGTTTTTT
TRBJ2-1,many,11,TRBV28,.,CASSQGHEQFF,TGTGCCAGCAGTCAGGGGCATGAGCAGTTCTTC
TRBJ1-1,.,16,TRBV11-2,.,CASSFGGTPMNTEAFF,TGTGCCAGCAGCTTTGGAGGGACACCAATGAACACTGAAGCTTTCTTT
TRBJ2-6,few,17,TRBV10-2,TRBD1,CASYRDSKHSGANVLTF,TGCGCCAGTTACCGGGACAGTAAACACTCTGGGGCCAACGTCCTGACTTTC
TRBJ1-5,many,15,TRBV4-3,.,CASSQDWVRNQPQHF,TGCGCCAGCAGCCAAGATTGGGTACGGAATCAGCCCCAGCATTTT
TRBJ1-2,many,15,TRBV5-6,.,CASSWGDTANYGYTF,TGTGCCAGCAGCTGGGGCGACACAGCTAACTATGGCTACACCTTC
TRBJ2-7,many,16,TRBV5-5,TRBD2,CASSSGTSGGNYEQYF,TGTGCCAGCAGCAGCGGGACTAGCGGGGGTAACTACGAGCAGTACTTC
TRBJ1-5,many,16,TRBV12-3/TRBV12-4,.,CASSNRDGDSNQPQHF,TGTGCCAGCAGTAATCGGGACGGAGATAGCAATCAGCCCCAGCATTTT
TRBJ2-7,few,15,TRBV12-3/TRBV12-4,TRBD1,CASSPDRDVWGEQYF,TGTGCCAGCAGCCCCGACAGGGACGTGTGGGGCGAGCAGTACTTC
TRBJ2-1,few,16,TRBV6-2/TRBV6-3,TRBD1,CASSLRGTGLSNEQFF,TGTGCCAGCAGTTTACGTGGGACAGGGTTGAGCAATGAGCAGTTCTTC
TRBJ1-5,.,15,TRBV20-1,TRBD1,CSAKIRDRGHQPQHF,TGCAGTGCCAAAATCCGGGACAGGGGGCACCAGCCCCAGCATTTT
TRBJ1-2,.,15,TRBV4-1,.,CASSHLGQNLYGYTF,TGCGCCAGCAGCCACCTAGGGCAAAACCTCTATGGCTACACCTTC
TRBJ1-5,.,15,TRBV7-9,TRBD1,CASSEMTGVDQPQHF,TGTGCCAGCAGTGAGATGACAGGGGTGGATCAGCCCCAGCATTTT
TRBJ2-1,.,15,TRBV6-4,TRBD2,CASSEDAGAYNEQLF,TGTGCCAGCAGTGAGGATGCGGGAGCCTACAATGAGCAGCTCTTC
TRBJ2-3,many,15,TRBV20-1,.,CSARDPGESTDTQYF,TGCAGTGCTAGAGATCCGGGAGAGAGTACAGATACGCAGTATTTT
TRBJ2-7,.,12,TRBV5-1,.,CASTNAVNEQYF,TGCGCCAGCACCAACGCAGTAAACGAGCAGTACTTC
TRBJ2-1,many,16,TRBV12-3/TRBV12-4,.,CASSPSGGWTYNEQFF,TGTGCCAGCAGTCCTAGTGGGGGGTGGACCTACAATGAGCAGTTCTTC
TRBJ2-3,few,15,TRBV30,TRBD1,CAWSPQGALTDTQYF,TGTGCCTGGAGTCCCCAGGGGGCCCTCACAGATACGCAGTATTTT